This T cell receptor beta chain is drawn from a study of brain T cells in children with intractable seizures. Study findings and constraints: Viral specificity was inferred only from CDR3 similarity; HCMV serostatus was unknown.

TCRdb's copy holds only in-frame clones and misses some; the assay was immunoSEQ multiplex PCR. This sample has approximately 330,000 clones, with nearly 95% found just once. The time point is: blood from clinic visit 5 months post-surgery; TSC patient then seizure free. Germline V CDR1 and CDR2: LGHDT, YNNKEL (reference sequence). Trimming left V 0 bases short and J 6 bases short, with 14 bases between. The CDR3 sequence is 15 residues long. Concerning this clone itself: Its antigen is not known.

The chain couples TRBV3-1 (or the pseudogene TRBV3-2) to TRBJ1-2; no clear D. Specimen: peripheral blood, collected roughly 5 months after surgery. The clonotype originates from a boy younger than two with tuberous sclerosis and intractable seizures. The CDR3 region has the DNA TGTGCCAGCAGCCAAGATTTGGCAGAGGCCGATGGCTACACCTTC. Its translation: CASSQDLAEADGYTF.